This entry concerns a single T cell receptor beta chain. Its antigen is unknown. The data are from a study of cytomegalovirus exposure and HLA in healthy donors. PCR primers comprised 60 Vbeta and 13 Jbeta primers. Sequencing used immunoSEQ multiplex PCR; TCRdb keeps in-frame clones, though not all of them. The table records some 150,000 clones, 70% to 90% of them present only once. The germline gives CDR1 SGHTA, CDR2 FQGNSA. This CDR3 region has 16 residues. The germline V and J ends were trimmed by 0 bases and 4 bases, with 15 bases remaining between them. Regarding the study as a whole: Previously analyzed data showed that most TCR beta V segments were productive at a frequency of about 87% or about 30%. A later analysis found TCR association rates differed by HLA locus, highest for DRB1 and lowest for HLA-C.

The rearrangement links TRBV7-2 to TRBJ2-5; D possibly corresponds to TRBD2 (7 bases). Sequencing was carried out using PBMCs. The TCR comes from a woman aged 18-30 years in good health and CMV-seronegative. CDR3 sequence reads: CASSLAGGRKGETQYF. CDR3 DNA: TGTGCCAGCAGCTTAGCGGGGGGGCGAAAGGGAGAGACCCAGTACTTC.